A single sample is the source of the 15 T cell receptor beta chains below, sequenced in a study of blood T cell repertoires in COVID-19. TCRdb's table, derived via immunoSEQ multiplex PCR, lists solely in-frame clones and lacks some. This table has 140,000 to 150,000 clones, 80% to 90% appearing once. The sample consisted of peripheral blood. These receptors all stem from a woman aged 50 to 65 with active or convalescent COVID-19.

V and J are TRBV7-8 and TRBJ1-5; the D gene is possibly TRBD1 (5 bases). V shed 5 bases and J shed 5 bases, with 10 bases lying between them. This CDR3 is built from 13 residues. Germline assignment: CDR1 SGHVS and CDR2 FQNEAQ. The CDR3, as DNA: TGTGCCAGCAGCCAAGACAGACATCAGCCCCAGCATTTT. Translated, it gives CASSQDRHQPQHF.

This clone has only one observation. This rearrangement joins TRBV6-5 to TRBJ1-1; TRBD1 agrees at 8 bases. CDR1 MNHEY and CDR2 SVGAGI come from the germline V gene. The CDR3 covers 13 residues. The trim removed 6 bases at V and 3 bases at J, leaving 3 bases unmatched. CDR3 nucleotides: TGTGCCAGCAGATTGACAGGGGACACTGAAGCTTTCTTT. This sequence encodes CASRLTGDTEAFF.

The V call is TRBV2, the J call TRBJ1-1; D is uncertain. V was pared by 2 bases and J by 6 bases, with 7 bases between. This CDR3 comprises 12 residues. Germline V lookup: CDR1 SNHLY, CDR2 FYNNEI. The CDR3 sequence is CASSETNPEAFF. In nucleotides, the CDR3 is TGTGCCAGCAGTGAAACAAACCCTGAAGCTTTCTTT.

This clone was detected only a few times. This chain joins TRBV29-1 and TRBJ2-5, with 7 bases lining up with TRBD2. The trim removed 5 bases at V and 4 bases at J, leaving 10 bases unmatched. This CDR3 has 14 amino acids. CDR1 and CDR2 (germline): SQVTM, ANQGSEA. CDR3 residues: CSVLLAALGETQYF. CDR3 DNA sequence: TGCAGCGTTCTTCTAGCGGCCCTGGGAGAGACCCAGTACTTC.

J is TRBJ1-1 and V is TRBV2, with D hard to call. Trimming left V 7 bases short and J 4 bases short, with 19 bases between. Germline V gene sequence: CDR1 SNHLY, CDR2 FYNNEI. This CDR3 contains 15 residues. The CDR3 nucleotides are TGTGCCAGCACCGAAGGGAGCGGCGGCTTCACTGAAGCTTTCTTT. It specifies CASTEGSGGFTEAFF.

The CDR3 sequence is CASRFRDSFMNTEAFF. CDR3 DNA sequence: TGTGCCAGCAGATTCCGGGACAGCTTTATGAACACTGAAGCTTTCTTT. The gene calls are TRBV28 and TRBJ1-1, with 7 bases lining up with TRBD1. The trim removed 6 bases at V and 0 bases at J, leaving 10 bases unmatched. This CDR3 spans 16 amino acids. Germline V gene lookup returns CDR1 MDHEN and CDR2 SYDVKM.

The chain combines TRBV25-1 with TRBJ1-1; D possibly corresponds to TRBD1 (6 bases). Deletions cut 2 bases from V and 5 bases from J, with 9 bases between. CDR3 length: 13 amino acids. Germline V gene sequence: CDR1 MGHDK, CDR2 SYGVNS. In DNA form, the CDR3 reads TGTGCCAGCAGTGAACAGGGGAGAACTGAAGCTTTCTTT. This gives the protein CASSEQGRTEAFF.

The V and J genes are TRBV9 and TRBJ2-3, with D possibly TRBD2 on 5 matching bases. Trimming removed 2 bases from V and 5 bases from J, with 12 bases in between. The germline V gene encodes CDR1 SGDLS and CDR2 YYNGEE. The CDR3 length is 14 residues. The CDR3 region has the DNA TGTGCCAGCAGCGTTTCTCCGGGGATAGATACGCAGTATTTT. Translation gives CASSVSPGIDTQYF.

V and J are TRBV7-2 and TRBJ1-2; 9 nucleotides line up with TRBD1. The ends lost 1 base at V and 10 bases at J; junction bases unmatched: 7. Germline values: CDR1 SGHTA, CDR2 FQGNSA. This CDR3 is built from 14 residues. CDR3 sequence: CASSLVVQGADYTF. In DNA form, the CDR3 reads TGTGCCAGCAGCTTAGTGGTACAGGGGGCTGACTACACCTTC. Complete variable domain (other parts from reference TRBV7-2 and TRBJ1-2): GAGVSQSPSNKVTEKGKDVELRCDPISGHTALYWYRQSLGQGLEFLIYFQGNSAPDKSGLPSDRFSAERTGGSVSTLTIQRTQQEDSAVYLCASSLVVQGADYTFGSGTRLTVV.

This sequence joins TRBV5-1 and TRBJ2-2, with TRBD1 matching over 8 bases. The CDR3 spans 15 residues. V shed 6 bases and J 5 bases; nucleotides not matched to a gene: 9. Germline V CDR1 and CDR2: SGHRS, YFSETQ. The CDR3 DNA reads TGCGCCAGCACCGGACAGGGTCTTAGGACCGGGGAGCTGTTTTTT. It specifies CASTGQGLRTGELFF. The variable domain in full, with the rest retrieved from reference TRBV5-1 and TRBJ2-2, is KAGVTQTPRYLIKTRGQQVTLSCSPISGHRSVSWYQQTPGQGLQFLFEYFSETQRNKGNFPGRFSGRQFSNSRSEMNVSTLELGDSALYLCASTGQGLRTGELFFGEGSRLTVL.

V usage is TRBV19 and J usage is TRBJ2-2; 11 bases line up with TRBD2. V dropped 2 bases and J dropped 6; count of bases not matched to a gene: 5. The CDR3 is 16 residues long. Per germline, CDR1 LNHDA and CDR2 SQIVND (reference sequence). In DNA, the CDR3 is TGTGCCAGTAGTATACCCATGGGACTAGCGGCCGGGGAGCTGTTTTTT. It codes for CASSIPMGLAAGELFF. The variable domain in full, completed from reference TRBV19 and TRBJ2-2, reads DGGITQSPKYLFRKEGQNVTLSCEQNLNHDAMYWYRQDPGQGLRLIYYSQIVNDFQKGDIAEGYSVSREKKESFPLTVTSAQKNPTAFYLCASSIPMGLAAGELFFGEGSRLTVL.

This clone was detected only once. The chain links TRBV7-3 to TRBJ2-3; TRBD2 matches 12 bases. Germline CDR1 SGHTA, CDR2 FQGTGA. The CDR3 covers 16 residues. Trimming at V came to 4 bases and at J to 2 bases, leaving 4 bases not matched to a gene. The CDR3 is CASSSGLAGPTDTQYF. CDR3 coding DNA: TGTGCCAGCAGCTCCGGACTAGCGGGGCCCACAGATACGCAGTATTTT.

The chain is built from TRBV7-2 and TRBJ2-7; 9 nucleotides align to TRBD1. The germline V gene has CDR1 SGHTA and CDR2 FQGNSA. V was pared by 6 bases and J by 5 bases, with 11 bases of the junction left unmatched. The CDR3 covers 15 residues. The CDR3 protein is CASRPPGTGNNEQYF. The CDR3 DNA is TGTGCCAGCAGACCCCCCGGGACAGGGAATAACGAGCAGTACTTC.

This clone was detected only once. V gene TRBV24-1 combines with J gene TRBJ1-2; weak D call: TRBD1 (5 bases). This CDR3 is built from 12 residues. CDR1 and CDR2 from the germline V gene are KGHDR and SFDVKD. CDR3 region: CAGGDKPYGYTF. In DNA form, the CDR3 reads TGTGCGGGGGGGGATAAGCCATATGGCTACACCTTC.

The table lists this clone with a count of one. The J gene is TRBJ1-2, the V gene TRBV4-1; weak D call: TRBD1 (5 bases). The germline V and J ends were trimmed by 0 bases and 4 bases, with 15 bases remaining between them. Per the germline V gene, CDR1 is MGHRA and CDR2 is YSYEKL. The CDR3 is made up of 16 amino acids. The CDR3, as DNA: TGCGCCAGCAGCCAAGATCGCACAGGCCTCAGCTATGGCTACACCTTC. This translates into CASSQDRTGLSYGYTF.